This T cell receptor (beta chain) was retrieved from a study of vaccination and CD4 T cells after COVID-19 (dated by TCRdb to between 2021 and 2024). Looking at the study overall: Convalescent patients had a positive SARS-CoV-2 result on nasal swab PCR, and of these patients, under ten had mild disease and one had severe disease. Post-vaccine blood samples were taken a median of 72 days after the second vaccine dose, with a range of about 13 to 241 days. Overlapping spike peptide pools from SARS-CoV-2 and from the common cold coronaviruses HCoV-NL63, HCoV-OC43 and HCoV-229E were used as culture stimuli. In control cultures, a CEFX viral epitope pool was used as positive control, an HIV-1 Nef peptide pool was used as negative control, or no peptide was added. Six males and four females were included in the convalescent cohort, with two Hispanic individuals, seven Caucasians, two Asians and one multiracial person represented. In roughly nine COVID-19 convalescent patients and several infection-naive healthy vaccine recipients, the spike-specific CD4+ TCR repertoire before mRNA vaccination was compared with the repertoire after mRNA vaccination. Post-COVID blood samples from convalescent patients were collected a median of roughly 100 days after diagnosis, with a range of about 30 to 170 days. Participants received two doses of either the Pfizer-BioNTech BNT162b2 vaccine (n=8) or the Moderna mRNA-1273 vaccine (n=2). What the authors observed across the whole study: The median number of SARS-CoV-2-reactive clonotypes rose from 21 after infection to roughly 40 after vaccination, but the change was not significant. Of the vaccine-specific clones in convalescent patients, 304 of 307, or nearly all, reacted only to SARS-CoV-2 spike and did not cross-react with common cold coronaviruses. The study included relatively few convalescent patients and did not analyze early timepoints after natural infection. Among the post-vaccine SARS-CoV-2-reactive clones in convalescent patients, a median 86.3% showed up only after vaccination, which suggests vaccine-specific priming.

Libraries were made using PCR. DNA from cultured CD4+ T cells was subjected to TCR sequencing with the Oncomine TCR Beta short-read assay at the Johns Hopkins FTIC core. The QIAamp micro DNA kit was used to extract genomic DNA from the cultured CD4+ T cells. Oncomine TCR Beta libraries made from cultured CD4+ T cells were pooled using unique dual indexes and sequenced on an Illumina iSeq 100. Processing in the source paper ran as follows. Non-productive sequences were removed, and CDR3s that did not start with C, did not end with F or W, or were shorter than 7 amino acids were discarded. Antigen-specific clonotypes were identified with the MANAFEST web application by comparing peptide-stimulated wells with reference and other culture wells. To be called positive, a clone needed an FDR below 0.05, an odds ratio above 5, and a productive frequency above 0.1% in at least two of three replicate wells. A clonotype was classed as cross-reactive if the clonotype showed significant expansion both in SARS-CoV-2 spike wells and in at least one common cold coronavirus spike condition. Using R version 3.6.1, CDR3 homology was evaluated through Levenshtein distances (stringdist) along with unrooted phylogenetic trees (ape). TCRdb trimmed public reads at Q25 via fastp, called clones via MiXCR and kept in-frame beta chains. Entries that share a CDR3 protein sequence are merged under the most common genes and DNA. These V and J calls originate from TCRdb's pipeline instead of the authors' own analysis. Present in this sample are around 20,000 distinct CDR3 sequences, around 47% of which were seen just once. 26% of the sample comes from the top ten.

The treatment or condition label on this specimen signifies: approximately nine-day PBMC culture with coronavirus spike peptide pools or control peptides (ViraFEST assay). To expand antigen-specific T cells with peptide pools and then pick out the expanded clonotypes through TCR sequencing, the study relied on the ViraFEST assay. The positive SARS-CoV-2 PCR tests of the convalescent patients were dated from March to December 2020, before the Alpha, Beta and Delta variants emerged in the United States. Each well held 2.2 million or so PBMCs cultured with 9 to 10 ug/ml peptide pools in IMDM containing 5% human AB serum and roughly 10 IU/ml IL-2. On days 3 and 7, half of the culture medium was replaced with fresh IL-2-containing medium. After approximately 11 days of culture, CD4+ T cells were isolated by negative selection with the EasySep CD4+ T cell isolation kit. PBMCs were separated from whole blood using Ficoll-Paque Plus gradient centrifugation and then either used fresh or cryopreserved at -140C. Triplicate wells were generally used for each culture condition.

Concerning this clonotype: What antigen it recognizes has not been identified. Base-call qualities are not available, and no considerably larger clone is one nucleotide away.

The trim is 2 bases for V and 8 bases for J, with a gap of 11 bases between the germline ends. CDR1 KGHDR and CDR2 SFDVKD are derived from the germline V gene. Inclusive of the bounding cysteine and phenylalanine, the CDR3 is 13 residues long. Only CDR3 DNA remains: 39 bases, in frame from the first base. The sequences come from CD4+ T cells from blood, cultured in vitro, collected before SARS-CoV-2 vaccination. The chain couples TRBV24-1 to TRBJ1-2, with the D gene uncertain. This clonotype originated in a human donor who had recovered from COVID-19. CDR3 region: CATSDWAREGYTF. In nucleotides, the sequence is TGTGCCACCAGTGATTGGGCCCGAGAGGGCTACACCTTC.